This TCR beta chain was captured in a study of blood T cell repertoires in COVID-19. Study-wide background: Researchers got acute and convalescent COVID-19 samples from the United States, Italy and Spain. The analysed material was cDNA or gDNA that came from T cells, B-cell-depleted T cells, or PBMCs.

With 6 bases clipped from V and 3 bases from J, the junction kept 5 bases outside the gene matches. The CDR3 consists of 14 residues. Germline V gene sequence: CDR1 MNHEY, CDR2 SVGAGI. Per the original methods: Amplification from reference gene primers served as the basis for estimated nucleated cell counts. Generated by immunoSEQ multiplex PCR, the TCRdb table keeps only in-frame clones and is missing some. From that table come the V and J calls and clone size; the DNA was used to work out D and trimming. This repertoire shows 100,000 to 150,000 clones, under 85% found once; its top ten account for around a tenth.

This TCR was recovered from a man aged 40-49 years with active or convalescent COVID-19. Sequences were obtained from peripheral blood. The rearrangement uses TRBV6-5 and TRBJ2-7; 10 nucleotides align to TRBD1. The CDR3 coding sequence is TGTGCCAGCAGATCCGGGACAGGGGTCTACGAGCAGTACTTC. It yields the protein CASRSGTGVYEQYF.